This TCR beta chain stems from a study of blood T cells in healthy people across ages. Sample-barcoded 5' priming and a J-beta primer mix drove a second PCR of roughly 6 to 12 cycles. TCRdb used MiXCR to reprocess the 5' RACE reads, holding one entry per CDR3 protein. Found here are 1.5 million to 2 million distinct CDR3 sequences, approximately 30% of them singletons; the top ten hold about 7.7%. Remarks on this clonotype: Its antigen remains unknown.

Study-wide results and limits: Diversity was higher, and naive CD4+ cells more numerous, in long-lived donors than in aged donors.

This CDR3 is built from 14 residues. The V gene lost 5 bases and the J gene lost 7 bases, with 14 bases spanning the gap. CDR1 SGHTA and CDR2 FQGNSA come from the germline V gene. In each sample, at least 6 million PBMCs were isolated. The chain couples TRBV7-2 to TRBJ1-4; D is unresolved. The sample consisted of blood. This receptor was obtained from a woman under 40 in good health. The DNA of the CDR3 is TGTGCCAGCAGCCTCGACGCCTTAGGTGAAAAACTGTTTTTT. As protein: CASSLDALGEKLFF.